This TCR beta chain was documented in a study of T-cell reconstitution after alpha-beta-depleted transplantation in children. V lost 1 base and J 9 bases, leaving 10 bases between the germline ends. This CDR3 is built from 12 residues. Germline V gene sequence: CDR1 DFQATT, CDR2 SNEGSKA (reference sequence). The TCRbeta library incorporated unique molecular identifiers. TCRdb used MiXCR to reprocess the PCR reads, holding one entry per CDR3 protein. The sample lists about 640,000 distinct CDR3 sequences; under 15% were seen once. Whole-study results and caveats: Diversity of TCRbeta at day 60 was high in some patients, arising from surviving recipient T cells and thymic progenitors. At one year after transplant, newly produced T cells mostly accounted for T-cell counts and diversity. Reportedly, roughly two months post-transplant, alpha-beta T cells arose from several hundred expanded graft clones.

As concerns this clonotype: What it binds is unknown.

The TCR was taken from a male patient younger than 18 who had a stem cell transplant for acute myeloid leukemia, so the T cells may come from the graft donor. The specimen comprised PBMCs, mostly from graft donor cells, sampled 360 days after TCRalphabeta/CD19-depleted stem cell transplant. This chain connects TRBV20-1 to TRBJ2-1; TRBD1 or TRBD2 may be the D gene (5 bases each). The CDR3 nucleotides are TGCAGTGCTAGAGGGGACCCTGGTGAGCAGTTCTTC. Its protein is CSARGDPGEQFF.